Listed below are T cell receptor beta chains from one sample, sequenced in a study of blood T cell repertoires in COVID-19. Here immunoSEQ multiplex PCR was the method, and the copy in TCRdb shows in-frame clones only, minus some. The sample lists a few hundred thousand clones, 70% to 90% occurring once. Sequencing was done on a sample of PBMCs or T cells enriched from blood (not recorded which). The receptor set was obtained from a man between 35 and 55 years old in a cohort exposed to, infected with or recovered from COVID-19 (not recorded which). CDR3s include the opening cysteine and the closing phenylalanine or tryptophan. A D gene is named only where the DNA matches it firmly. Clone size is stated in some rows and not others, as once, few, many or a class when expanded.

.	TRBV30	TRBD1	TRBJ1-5	CAWSSGQGDQPQHF	TGTGCCTGGAGTTCCGGACAGGGGGATCAGCCCCAGCATTTT
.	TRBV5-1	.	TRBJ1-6	CASSLQGPKGNSPLHF	TGCGCCAGCAGCTTACAGGGTCCAAAAGGGAATTCACCCCTCCACTTT
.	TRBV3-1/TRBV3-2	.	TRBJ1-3	CASSIDKSSGNTIYF	TGTGCCAGCAGCATCGACAAAAGCTCTGGAAACACCATATATTTT
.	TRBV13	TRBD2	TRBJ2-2	CASSQRNGREGSLTGELFF	TGTGCCAGCAGCCAACGAAACGGTCGGGAGGGCAGCCTCACCGGGGAGCTGTTTTTT
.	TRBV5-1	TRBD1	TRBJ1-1	CASSQGQGVGTEAFF	TGCGCCAGCAGCCAAGGACAGGGAGTAGGAACTGAAGCTTTCTTT
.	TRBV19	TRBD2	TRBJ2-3	CASSMASGNTDTQYF	TGTGCCAGTAGTATGGCTAGCGGTAACACAGATACGCAGTATTTT
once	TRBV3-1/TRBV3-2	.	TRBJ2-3	CASSSQLADTQYF	TGTGCCAGCAGCTCCCAACTGGCAGATACGCAGTATTTT
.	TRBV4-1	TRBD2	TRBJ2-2	CASQAKFALAGGWSGELFF	TGCGCCAGCCAAGCCAAGTTTGCTCTAGCGGGAGGTTGGAGCGGGGAGCTGTTTTTT
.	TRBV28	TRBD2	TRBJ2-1	CASSLRLAADNEQFF	TGTGCCAGCAGTTTAAGGCTAGCGGCCGACAATGAGCAGTTCTTC
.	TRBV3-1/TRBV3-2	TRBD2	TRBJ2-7	CASSLRTSGRNPAREQYF	TGTGCCAGCAGCCTAAGGACTAGCGGGAGGAACCCGGCTCGGGAGCAGTACTTC
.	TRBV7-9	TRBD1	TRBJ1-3	CASRELGTGSNTIYF	TGTGCCAGCAGGGAATTGGGGACAGGGTCAAACACCATATATTTT
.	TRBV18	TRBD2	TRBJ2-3	CASSPRSSGRLSTDTQYF	TGTGCCAGCTCACCACGATCTAGCGGGAGACTTAGCACAGATACGCAGTATTTT
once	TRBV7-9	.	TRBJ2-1	CASSLSRGSGASSYNEQFF	TGTGCCAGCAGCTTAAGTCGAGGTAGCGGAGCCAGCTCCTACAATGAGCAGTTCTTC
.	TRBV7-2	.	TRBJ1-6	CASSFAGFNSPLHF	TGTGCCAGCAGCTTCGCAGGGTTCAATTCACCCCTCCACTTT
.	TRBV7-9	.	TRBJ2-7	CASSLEEGTRYEQYF	TGTGCCAGCAGCTTAGAGGAGGGGACTCGGTACGAGCAGTACTTC
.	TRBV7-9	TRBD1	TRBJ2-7	CASSFQGAFEQYF	TGTGCCAGCAGCTTTCAGGGGGCATTCGAGCAGTACTTC